The TCR beta chain under discussion was sequenced for a study of blood T cells in healthy people across ages. Donation came from healthy Caucasian individuals in Russia who were aged 6 to 90. For the second PCR, which ran for 7 to 11 cycles, a sample-barcoded 5' primer and a J-beta primer mix were used. TCRdb passed the 5' RACE reads through MiXCR, listing each CDR3 protein once. The sample includes about 1,400,000 distinct CDR3 sequences, roughly 45% of them seen just once. Trimming took off 9 bases at V and 0 bases at J, with 14 bases between the two ends. The germline V gene encodes CDR1 SNHLY and CDR2 FYNNEI. This CDR3 comprises 14 residues.

This chain links TRBV2 with TRBJ1-2; no definite D call. The sequenced sample was blood. The clonotype originates from a young woman in good health. The CDR3 coding sequence is TGTGCCAGTGGTCCAGAGGACTCTAACTATGGCTACACCTTC. Encoded protein: CASGPEDSNYGYTF.